This paragraph covers one TCR beta chain sequence. Assay used: immunoSEQ multiplex PCR; TCRdb lists only in-frame clones, some missing. This table holds about 160,000 clones, about 83% found once. Germline CDR1 and CDR2: ENHRY and SYGVKD. CDR3 length: 15 residues. Trimming cost V 5 bases and J 7 bases, with 17 bases left between them. This record belongs to a study of blood T cell repertoires in COVID-19. Sequencing was carried out using PBMCs or T cells enriched from blood (not recorded which). The receptor was isolated from a woman aged 45-59 years in a cohort exposed to, infected with or recovered from COVID-19 (not recorded which). This chain uses TRBV10-3 with TRBJ2-2, with a tentative D call TRBD2 (5 bases). CDR3 nucleotides: TGTGCCATCAGTTCCGGGGTAGGCGTGAACGGGGAGCTGTTTTTT. Encoded protein: CAISSGVGVNGELFF.